Here is one T cell receptor beta chain with its context. Antigen specificity is unknown. This entry is derived from a study of shared clonotypes between healthy human individuals. Partitioning of CD4+ cells yielded a CD45RA+ naive subset and a CD45RA-negative memory subset. The germline V and J ends were trimmed by 1 base and 9 bases, with 15 bases remaining between them. Germline CDR1 MDHEN, CDR2 SYDVKM. The CDR3 sequence is 14 residues long. General study findings and limits: Clonotypes that were shared across a handful of donors made up 4% to 6% of naive CD4 clonotypes. Naive subsets usually exceeded memory subsets in estimated richness.

Clones were read by immunoSEQ multiplex PCR, and TCRdb kept only the in-frame ones, dropping some. This table has hundreds of thousands of clones, about 78% appearing once. Sequenced input: memory CD4+ T cells sorted from blood. Subset of the sample: CD45RA-negative fraction. The sequence came from a young woman in good health. The chain joins TRBV28 to TRBJ1-1; TRBD1 is a possible D gene (6 bases). The CDR3 loop is CASSLLSKQGKAFF. CDR3 sequence (DNA): TGTGCCAGCAGTTTATTAAGTAAACAGGGTAAAGCTTTCTTT. Looking up the rest from reference TRBV28 and TRBJ1-1 gives the full variable domain: DVKVTQSSRYLVKRTGEKVFLECVQDMDHENMFWYRQDPGLGLRLIYFSYDVKMKEKGDIPEGYSVSREKKERFSLILESASTNQTSMYLCASSLLSKQGKAFFGQGTRLTVV.